This T cell receptor beta chain was captured in a study of shared clonotypes between healthy human individuals. Clones were read by immunoSEQ multiplex PCR, and TCRdb kept only the in-frame ones, dropping some. The repertoire has some 700,000 clones, roughly 88% of them found once; the top ten carry 30% to 35%. In the case of this clone: Its antigen remains unidentified.

General study results and limits: Among several donors, approximately 5.4% of naive CD4 clonotypes were found in common.

CD8 memory combined CD45RO+ cells with CCR7-negative CD45RA+ TemRA cells. The sequenced material came from memory CD8+ T cells from PBMCs. Subset defined: CD45RO+ cells pooled with CCR7-negative TemRA cells. The receptor's source is a man between 18 and 29 years old in good health. Some clones in this sample may be carry-over from other donors' samples.

The CDR3 sequence is CASRGREATNEKLFF. DNA of the CDR3: TGTGCCAGCCGTGGGCGGGAAGCAACTAATGAAAAACTGTTTTTT. V is TRBV7-8 and J is TRBJ1-4, with D uncertain. Germline CDR1 reads SGHVS; CDR2 reads FQNEAQ. Deletions cut 8 bases from V and 0 bases from J, with 13 bases between. The CDR3 is 15 residues long.